These 22 T cell receptor beta chains came from one sample sequenced in a study of CD8 T cells in Susac syndrome. The RNA input was roughly 0.45 to 1 ug, and it was reverse transcribed with random hexamers. TCRdb itself ran the immunoSEQ multiplex PCR reads through MiXCR, one entry per CDR3 protein. The sample consists of 110,000 or so distinct CDR3 sequences, around 90% of them appearing once. Sequencing was performed on CD8+ T cells from PBMCs. These receptor sequences come from a human donor in good health.

The chain is built from TRBV7-9 and TRBJ1-1, with 7 bases identical to TRBD1. The CDR3 loop spans 15 amino acids. Trimming at V came to 1 base and at J to 8 bases, leaving 10 bases not matched to a gene. Per germline, CDR1 SEHNR and CDR2 FQNEAQ (reference sequence). Written as DNA, the CDR3 is TGTGCCAGCAGCTTAGAACGTAACAGGGGAGCCGAAGCTTTCTTT. It translates to CASSLERNRGAEAFF.

The gene calls are TRBV14 and TRBJ1-1; D not certain. The CDR3 loop spans 13 amino acids. Germline-derived CDR1 and CDR2 are SGHDN and FVKESK. Deletions cut 6 bases from V and 8 bases from J, with 16 bases between. For the CDR3, the DNA is TGTGCCAGCAGACGTATTGGACCCTTGGAAGCTTTCTTT. Residues: CASRRIGPLEAFF.

V and J are TRBV13 and TRBJ1-2, with D hard to call. V was trimmed by 0 bases and J by 5 bases, leaving 10 bases between them. Germline V gives CDR1 PRHDT, CDR2 FYEKMQ (reference sequence). The CDR3 totals 14 residues. The CDR3 loop is CASSLGTSKYGYTF. In DNA, the CDR3 is TGTGCCAGCAGCTTAGGTACGAGCAAGTATGGCTACACCTTC.

The chain carries TRBV5-4 and TRBJ2-2; D is unclear. The germline gives CDR1 SGHNT, CDR2 YYREEE (reference sequence). Trimming removed 1 base from V and 7 bases from J, with 11 bases in between. There are 14 residues in the CDR3. Written as DNA, the CDR3 is TGTGCCAGCAGCTTGATGGGCTCCAACGGGGAGCTGTTTTTT. Protein product: CASSLMGSNGELFF.

The V call is TRBV4-3, the J call TRBJ1-5; D gene unclear. The CDR3 loop spans 14 amino acids. The germline V gene has CDR1 LGHNA and CDR2 YSLEER. With 0 bases removed from V and 9 bases from J, the gap between germline ends came to 12 bases. The CDR3 loop is CASSQEENLGPQHF. The CDR3 DNA is TGCGCCAGCAGCCAAGAGGAAAACCTGGGGCCCCAGCATTTT.

The chain joins TRBV7-2 to TRBJ1-5; D is undetermined. With 6 bases removed from V and 7 bases from J, the gap between germline ends came to 13 bases. The CDR3 sequence is 13 residues long. Germline V gene lookup returns CDR1 SGHTA and CDR2 FQGNSA. The chain's CDR3 is CASRLMSGQPQHF. The CDR3 nucleotides read TGTGCCAGCAGATTGATGTCCGGACAGCCCCAGCATTTT.

The chain couples TRBV4-2 to TRBJ2-7; tentatively, D is TRBD1 or TRBD2 (5 bases each). This CDR3 is 17 amino acids long. The V end lost 5 bases, the J end lost 0 bases, and 20 bases lay between the germline ends. Germline V lookup: CDR1 LGHNA, CDR2 YNFKEQ. CDR3 protein: CASSVSGTTLSSYEQYF. The DNA for the CDR3 is TGTGCCAGCAGCGTCTCCGGGACCACCCTCAGCTCCTACGAGCAGTACTTC.

This chain connects TRBV20-1 to TRBJ2-5; D possibly matches TRBD1 or TRBD2 (5 bases each). V was cut by 7 bases and J by 5 bases, with 17 bases left in between. The V gene's germline CDR1 is DFQATT and CDR2 SNEGSKA (reference sequence). The length of the CDR3 is 13 residues. CDR3 sequence: CSGAGRRRETQYF. DNA of the CDR3: TGCAGTGGCGCAGGGAGAAGGCGGGAGACCCAGTACTTC.

The V and J genes are TRBV19 and TRBJ2-7; TRBD2 might be the D (6 bases). The germline V and J ends were trimmed by 3 bases and 5 bases, with 8 bases remaining between them. The V gene's germline CDR1 is LNHDA and CDR2 SQIVND (reference sequence). The CDR3 consists of 12 residues. The CDR3 loop is CASSIGGNEQYF. For the CDR3, the DNA is TGTGCCAGTAGTATCGGGGGAAACGAGCAGTACTTC.

This clonotype has more than one count but fewer than ten. CDR3 region: CASSGHEQYF. In nucleotides, the CDR3 is TGTGCCAGCAGTGGGCACGAGCAGTACTTC. The V call is TRBV7-8, the J call TRBJ2-7; D is ambiguous. Germline CDR1 is SGHVS and CDR2 is FQNEAQ. This CDR3 has 10 residues. Trimming shortened V by 6 bases and J by 5 bases, and 5 bases separated the two germline ends.

V usage is TRBV6-2 or TRBV6-3 and J usage is TRBJ2-7; 9 positions match TRBD1. Unmatched junction bases numbered 9, after V lost 2 bases and J lost 1 base. Germline V CDR1 and CDR2: MNHEY, SVGEGT. The CDR3 totals 17 residues. The CDR3 coding sequence is TGTGCCAGCAGTTACACGACGACCGGGACAGGGTCCTACGAGCAGTACTTC. Protein product: CASSYTTTGTGSYEQYF.

As DNA, the CDR3 is TGTGCCAGCACAAATGTACCAACGACTAGCGGGAGCGGGAAGCAGTACTTC. This translates into CASTNVPTTSGSGKQYF. The rearrangement links TRBV6-2 or TRBV6-3 to TRBJ2-7; 12 positions match TRBD2. Trimming at V came to 7 bases and at J to 8 bases, leaving 18 bases not matched to a gene. Germline V CDR1 and CDR2: MNHEY, SVGEGT. The CDR3 sequence is 17 residues long.

This chain uses TRBV4-3 with TRBJ2-1; D not resolved. Germline V lookup: CDR1 LGHNA, CDR2 YSLEER. The CDR3 is 16 amino acids. V lost 1 base to trimming and J lost 5 bases, with 15 bases between them. In nucleotides, the CDR3 is TGCGCCAGCAGCCAAGGCCGAAGTCGGCGCCACAATGAGCAGTTCTTC. Its protein is CASSQGRSRRHNEQFF.

The V call is TRBV29-1, the J call TRBJ2-3, with D possibly called TRBD1 or TRBD2 (6 bases each). Deletions cut 6 bases from V and 2 bases from J, with 12 bases between. Germline assignment: CDR1 SQVTM and CDR2 ANQGSEA. The CDR3 is 13 residues long. Written as DNA, the CDR3 is TGCAGCGTGAAGGGGGGACACACAGATACGCAGTATTTT. This encodes CSVKGGHTDTQYF.

The chain couples TRBV7-9 to TRBJ2-7, with 7 bases lining up with TRBD1. V lost 4 bases, J lost 2 bases, and 5 bases stayed unmatched. This CDR3 comprises 14 residues. Germline V gives CDR1 SEHNR, CDR2 FQNEAQ (reference sequence). CDR3 sequence reads: CASSSLGGPYEQYF. CDR3 in DNA: TGTGCCAGCAGCTCGCTAGGGGGCCCCTACGAGCAGTACTTC.

Only one count was recorded for this clonotype. V gene TRBV20-1 combines with J gene TRBJ2-2; 8 positions match TRBD2. The germline CDR1 and CDR2 sequences are DFQATT and SNEGSKA (reference sequence). The V gene end was trimmed by 6 bases and the J gene end by 5 bases; junction bases not matched to a gene: 11. This CDR3 region has 15 residues. CDR3: CSAGDTGGPTGELFF. In DNA, the CDR3 is TGCAGTGCAGGGGATACGGGAGGGCCAACCGGGGAGCTGTTTTTT.

This clonotype turned up a few times. The chain links TRBV29-1 to TRBJ2-7; perhaps TRBD2 as D (7 bases). V lost 4 bases to trimming and J lost 7 bases, with 17 bases between them. Germline-derived CDR1 and CDR2 are SQVTM and ANQGSEA. The CDR3 extends over 13 amino acids. The CDR3 DNA reads as TGCAGCGTTGGTTATATCGAGGGGGGGGAGCAGTACTTC. Amino acids: CSVGYIEGGEQYF.

The chain links TRBV3-1 to TRBJ2-6; 7 bases are a match to TRBD1. CDR1 and CDR2 (germline): LGHDT, YNNKEL (reference sequence). This CDR3 contains 21 residues. The ends lost 6 bases at V and 2 bases at J; junction bases unmatched: 22. CDR3 protein: CASSPERARDRRSAGANVLTF. The CDR3 DNA is TGTGCCAGCAGTCCGGAAAGGGCCCGGGACAGACGCTCGGCTGGGGCCAACGTCCTGACTTTC.

The chain couples TRBV24-1 to TRBJ2-2; D ambiguous. V shed 3 bases and J shed 4 bases, with 5 bases lying between them. CDR3 length: 13 amino acids. CDR1 is KGHDR and CDR2 is SFDVKD in the germline V gene. CDR3 loop: CATSDDFTGELFF. DNA of the CDR3: TGTGCCACCAGTGATGATTTCACCGGGGAGCTGTTTTTT.

This chain connects TRBV2 to TRBJ2-5; no clear D gene. There are 13 residues in the CDR3. The germline CDR1 and CDR2 sequences are SNHLY and FYNNEI. The V gene lost 1 base and the J gene lost 4 bases, with 7 bases spanning the gap. As DNA, the CDR3 is TGTGCCAGCAGTGAAGATCTGGCAGAGACCCAGTACTTC. Translating it yields CASSEDLAETQYF.

This clonotype has a handful of counts. The chain's CDR3 is CASSSLGNEQYF. CDR3 DNA sequence: TGTGCCAGTTCGTCGTTGGGGAACGAGCAGTACTTC. The chain carries TRBV19 and TRBJ2-7; D is uncertain. Trimming took off 8 bases at V and 5 bases at J, with 13 bases between the two ends. The CDR3 consists of 12 residues. Per the germline V gene, CDR1 is LNHDA and CDR2 is SQIVND (reference sequence).

This chain uses TRBV25-1 with TRBJ2-6; maybe TRBD1 (5 bases). The CDR3 is 16 amino acids. CDR1 is MGHDK, CDR2 SYGVNS, per germline. Trimming removed 6 bases from V and 2 bases from J, with 14 bases in between. For the CDR3, the DNA is TGTGCCAGCAGACCCCTAGACAGCGCTGGGGCCAACGTCCTGACTTTC. Encoded protein: CASRPLDSAGANVLTF.